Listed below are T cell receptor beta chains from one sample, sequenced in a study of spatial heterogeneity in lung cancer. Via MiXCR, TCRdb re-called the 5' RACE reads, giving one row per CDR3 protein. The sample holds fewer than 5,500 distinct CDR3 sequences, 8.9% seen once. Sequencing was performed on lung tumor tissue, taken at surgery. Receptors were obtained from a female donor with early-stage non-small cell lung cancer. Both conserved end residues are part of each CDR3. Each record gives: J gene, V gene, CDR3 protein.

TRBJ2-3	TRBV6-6	CASSPRGAGGGGDTQYF
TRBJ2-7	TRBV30	CAWKVISYEQYF
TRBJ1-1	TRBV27	CASSLSQGPNTEAFF
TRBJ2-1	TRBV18	CASSPNLNNEQFF
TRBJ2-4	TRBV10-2	CASSDPQGLAKNIQYF
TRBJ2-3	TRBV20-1	CSAKDRGRGSTDTQYF
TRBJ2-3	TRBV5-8	CASSPGLAGGGDTQYF
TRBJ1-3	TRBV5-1	CASSVDSAVNTIYF
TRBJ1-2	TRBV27	CASSLARGSPNYGYTF
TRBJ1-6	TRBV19	CASRWGIRTDSPLHF
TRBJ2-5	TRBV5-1	CASSLGLATETQYF
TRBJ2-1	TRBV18	CASSPRLAGGHTYNEQFF
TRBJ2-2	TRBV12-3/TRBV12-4	CASSFIAGELFF
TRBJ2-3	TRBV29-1	CSVAGYTQYF
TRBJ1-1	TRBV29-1	CSVVGWDVEAFF
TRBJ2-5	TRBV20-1	CSARDLGVNRETQYF
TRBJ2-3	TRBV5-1	CASLESGQGSPGTQYF
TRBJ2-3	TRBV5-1	CASSLGARQGTDTQYF
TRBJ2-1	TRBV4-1	CASSQDQGTFLAGGPGEQFF
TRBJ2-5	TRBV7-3	CASNVRTLLAQYF
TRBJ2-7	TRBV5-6	CASSGRDRYEQYF
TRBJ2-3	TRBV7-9	CASSNTGGAKDTQYF
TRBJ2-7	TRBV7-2	CASSFSQPSAEQYF
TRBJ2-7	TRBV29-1	CSVATGMYEQYF
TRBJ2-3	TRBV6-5	CASRPTGQITDTQYF
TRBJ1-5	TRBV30	CAWSHTGNRPQHF
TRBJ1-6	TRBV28	CASSFLSDTGYNSPLHF
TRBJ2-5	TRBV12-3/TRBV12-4	CASSLGLAGVQETQYF
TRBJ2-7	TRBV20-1	CSAPTSGSKYEQYF
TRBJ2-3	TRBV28	CASRGPGTDTQYF
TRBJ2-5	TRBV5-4	CASSRGQETQYF
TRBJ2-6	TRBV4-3	CASSQDLLIRDSLFSGANVLTF
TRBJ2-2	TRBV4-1	CASRSDPGQGSGELFF
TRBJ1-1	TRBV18	CASSPRQTNTEAFF
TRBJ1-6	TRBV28	CASSFFRGNSPLHF
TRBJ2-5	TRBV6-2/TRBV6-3	CASRKRDGRDQETQYF
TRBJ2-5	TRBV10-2	CASSDPAVQETQYF
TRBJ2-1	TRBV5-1	CASSSEHLRDEQFF
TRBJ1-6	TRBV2	CASSVSLINSPLHF
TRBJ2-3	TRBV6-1	CASIASKGQRTDTQYF
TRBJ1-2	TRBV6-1	CASSEERFYGYTF
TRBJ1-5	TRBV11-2	CASSLAGSNQPQHF
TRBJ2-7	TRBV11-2	CASSLVPGHEQYF
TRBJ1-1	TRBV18	CASSPGQNTEAFF
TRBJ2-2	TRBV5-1	CASSSGGARTGELFF
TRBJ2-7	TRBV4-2	CASSQGVRERSSYEQYF
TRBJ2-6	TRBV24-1	CATSAGGSGANVLTF
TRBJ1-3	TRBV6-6	CASSRDFSGNTIYF
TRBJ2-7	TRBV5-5	CASTTPLGRAYEQYF
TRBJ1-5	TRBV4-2	CASSQADRDRGQPQHF
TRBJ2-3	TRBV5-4	CASSLSDTQYF
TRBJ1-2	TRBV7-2	CASSRDGANYGYTF
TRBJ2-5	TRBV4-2	CASSQVGQSSQYF